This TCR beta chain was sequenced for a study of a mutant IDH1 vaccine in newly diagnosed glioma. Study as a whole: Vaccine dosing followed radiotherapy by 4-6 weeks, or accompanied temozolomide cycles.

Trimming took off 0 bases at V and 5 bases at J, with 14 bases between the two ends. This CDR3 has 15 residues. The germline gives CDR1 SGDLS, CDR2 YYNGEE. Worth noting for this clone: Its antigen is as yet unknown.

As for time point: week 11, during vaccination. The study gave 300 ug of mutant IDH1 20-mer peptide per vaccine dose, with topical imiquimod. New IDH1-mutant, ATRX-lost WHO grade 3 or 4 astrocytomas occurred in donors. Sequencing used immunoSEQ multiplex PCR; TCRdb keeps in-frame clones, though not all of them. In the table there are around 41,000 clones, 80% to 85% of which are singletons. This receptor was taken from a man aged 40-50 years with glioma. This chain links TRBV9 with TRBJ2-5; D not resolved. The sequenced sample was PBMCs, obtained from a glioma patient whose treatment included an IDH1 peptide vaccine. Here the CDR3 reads CASSVGTYTRETQYF. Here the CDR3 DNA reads TGTGCCAGCAGCGTAGGGACCTACACTCGGGAGACCCAGTACTTC.